Below are 29 T cell receptor beta chains sequenced from a single sample in a study of blood T cell repertoires in COVID-19. Clones were sequenced by immunoSEQ multiplex PCR, and TCRdb holds only the in-frame ones, with some missing. This sample yields tens of thousands of clones, of which roughly 90% are seen a single time; around 1.2% belongs to the top ten. Sequenced: peripheral blood. The receptors originated from a man aged 55 to 70 with acute or convalescent COVID-19.

The chain employs TRBV6-4 and TRBJ1-1, with TRBD1 identical over 8 bases. The germline V gene encodes CDR1 MRHNA and CDR2 SNTAGT. With V trimmed by 5 bases and J by 5 bases, 10 bases remained unmatched. CDR3 length equals 15 residues. CDR3 sequence: CASSPAPGQVTEAFF. The CDR3 DNA sequence: TGTGCCAGCAGTCCAGCCCCGGGACAGGTGACTGAAGCTTTCTTT.

The V call is TRBV27, the J call TRBJ1-4; the D gene is possibly TRBD1 (5 bases). The CDR3 length is 14 residues. The germline gives CDR1 MNHEY, CDR2 SMNVEV (reference sequence). V was clipped by 3 bases and J by 11 bases, with 16 bases between them. This CDR3 is CASSFGGDVEKLFF. The CDR3 DNA reads TGTGCCAGCAGTTTCGGGGGGGATGTTGAGAAACTGTTTTTT.

This chain uses TRBV5-1 with TRBJ2-1; the match to TRBD1 covers 9 bases. The ends lost 6 bases at V and 9 bases at J; junction bases unmatched: 7. Germline CDR1 is SGHRS and CDR2 is YFSETQ. The CDR3 runs to 13 residues. CDR3 sequence reads: CASMGQGMGEQFF. CDR3 in DNA: TGCGCCAGCATGGGACAGGGTATGGGTGAGCAGTTCTTC.

This rearrangement joins TRBV10-1 to TRBJ2-2, with TRBD1 matching 9 bases. Germline assignment: CDR1 WNHNN and CDR2 SYGVQD (reference sequence). The CDR3 has 16 amino acids. The J segment lost 5 bases and the V segment lost 5 bases, leaving 9 bases of the junction unmatched. CDR3 nucleotides: TGCGCCAGCAGTTCCGTCCCGGGACAGGGAACCGGGGAGCTGTTTTTT. The encoded protein is CASSSVPGQGTGELFF.

The gene calls are TRBV2 and TRBJ1-1; the D gene is possibly TRBD1 (6 bases). The length of the CDR3 is 11 residues. Germline V CDR1 and CDR2: SNHLY, FYNNEI. Trimming removed 6 bases at V and 8 bases at J, with 10 bases between. CDR3 residues: CASRDSREAFF. Written as DNA, the CDR3 is TGTGCCAGCAGGGACAGCCGAGAAGCTTTCTTT.

The CDR3 region is CATSRATSGGVNQPQHF. The CDR3 region has the DNA TGTGCCACCAGCAGGGCTACAAGTGGAGGGGTCAATCAGCCCCAGCATTTT. The chain couples TRBV15 to TRBJ1-5; D possibly corresponds to TRBD1 (5 bases). The CDR3 has 17 amino acids. Trimming pared 3 bases from V and 3 bases from J, leaving 18 bases between. The germline gives CDR1 LNHNV, CDR2 YYDKDF (reference sequence).

This clone has more than one count but fewer than ten. V usage is TRBV5-1 and J usage is TRBJ2-7, with 15 bases fitting TRBD2. Germline values: CDR1 SGHRS, CDR2 YFSETQ. The CDR3 is made up of 16 amino acids. The V gene end was trimmed by 4 bases and the J gene end by 11 bases; junction bases not matched to a gene: 13. CDR3 nucleotide sequence: TGCGCCAGCAGCCAGGGACTAGCGGGAGGAGTTACGATGGAGTACTTC. This sequence encodes CASSQGLAGGVTMEYF.

This clone appeared once. The V call is TRBV11-2, the J call TRBJ2-2; 8 bases match TRBD2. The V gene's germline CDR1 is SGHAT and CDR2 FQNNGV. V lost 1 base to trimming and J lost 4 bases; unmatched junction nucleotides: 8. The CDR3 contains 17 residues. In nucleotides, the CDR3 is TGTGCCAGCAGCTTAGCGTTCCAGCGGGAGATCACCGGGGAGCTGTTTTTT. Protein sequence: CASSLAFQREITGELFF.

The V gene is TRBV7-2, the J gene TRBJ2-3, with TRBD2 identical over 11 bases. Per germline, CDR1 SGHTA and CDR2 FQGNSA. J gave up 5 bases and V 4 bases, and 2 bases lay outside the gene matches. This CDR3 is built from 14 residues. This CDR3 is CASSYTSGGDTQYF. In DNA, the CDR3 is TGTGCCAGCAGCTACACTAGCGGGGGAGATACGCAGTATTTT.

This chain joins TRBV4-1 and TRBJ1-3, with TRBD1 matching over 7 bases. The trim removed 4 bases at V and 0 bases at J, leaving 15 bases unmatched. Germline values: CDR1 MGHRA, CDR2 YSYEKL. CDR3 length: 19 amino acids. This CDR3 reads CASSRLVSNRGSSGNTIYF. The CDR3 DNA sequence: TGCGCCAGCAGCCGACTTGTTTCAAACAGGGGAAGCTCTGGAAACACCATATATTTT.

The rearrangement uses TRBV27 and TRBJ2-7, with 12 bases identical to TRBD1. There are 15 residues in the CDR3. The J segment lost 5 bases and the V segment lost 8 bases, leaving 10 bases of the junction unmatched. Germline V gene data show CDR1 as MNHEY and CDR2 as SMNVEV (reference sequence). This CDR3 reads CASSQAGTGGNEQYF. The CDR3 DNA follows: TGTGCCAGCTCTCAAGCCGGGACAGGGGGCAACGAGCAGTACTTC.

This chain connects TRBV18 to TRBJ1-1; D may be TRBD1 (6 bases). The V gene lost 6 bases and the J gene lost 3 bases, with 14 bases spanning the gap. CDR3 length equals 14 residues. Germline CDR1 reads KGHSH; CDR2 reads LQKENI. The CDR3 bases are TGTGCCAGCTCCCCCGCAACAGGGTACACTGAAGCTTTCTTT. Amino acids: CASSPATGYTEAFF.

This clone has only one observation. This chain joins TRBV29-1 and TRBJ2-2, with a tentative D call TRBD2 (6 bases). Trimming removed 7 bases at V and 4 bases at J, with 10 bases between. Germline V gene lookup returns CDR1 SQVTM and CDR2 ANQGSEA. CDR3 length: 12 amino acids. Written as DNA, the CDR3 is TGCAGCGCGCCGACTAGCACCGGGGAGCTGTTTTTT. It encodes CSAPTSTGELFF.

The chain's CDR3 is CASRITGRGDTEAFF. The CDR3 DNA reads TGTGCCAGCAGAATTACGGGCAGGGGTGACACTGAAGCTTTCTTT. The chain joins TRBV6-1 to TRBJ1-1; D is possibly TRBD1 (6 bases). The V and J ends lost 6 bases and 3 bases respectively, with 17 bases between them. The CDR3 is 15 amino acids. Germline V gene sequence: CDR1 MNHNS, CDR2 SASEGT.

The gene calls are TRBV2 and TRBJ2-3; D not resolved. Germline loops: CDR1 SNHLY, CDR2 FYNNEI. Between the trimmed V and J ends, which lost 2 bases and 2 bases, there was a span of 14 bases. The CDR3 contains 16 residues. The CDR3: CASSEKLRIATDTQYF. The CDR3 DNA reads TGTGCCAGCAGTGAAAAATTAAGGATAGCCACAGATACGCAGTATTTT.

As regards this clone: A junction boundary mismatches the germline segment, possibly from a read error. This chain joins TRBV18 and TRBJ2-5, with a weak D call TRBD2 (5 bases). CDR3 length equals 16 residues. In germline, CDR1 is KGHSH, CDR2 LQKENI. The CDR3 DNA reads as TGTGCCAGCTTACCAACAAACGGACTCTTCGGGGAGACCCAGTACTTC. Translating it yields CASLPTNGLFGETQYF.

V and J are TRBV28 and TRBJ2-1; TRBD1 is a possible D gene (6 bases). Trimming took 7 bases from V and 15 from J, leaving 16 bases between them. Germline V gene lookup returns CDR1 MDHEN and CDR2 SYDVKM. This CDR3 has 11 residues. As DNA, the CDR3 is TGTGCCAGCACTGCAACAGGGAATCTGTTCTTC. Its translation is CASTATGNLFF.

CDR3 DNA sequence: TGTGCCACCAGCAGAGTGACAGGGAACTATGGCTACACCTTC. Protein product: CATSRVTGNYGYTF. V and J are TRBV15 and TRBJ1-2; TRBD1 matches at 7 bases. CDR1 and CDR2 from the germline V gene are LNHNV and YYDKDF (reference sequence). The CDR3 extends over 14 amino acids. After removal of 1 base from V and 2 bases from J, the junction contained 1 base not matched to a gene.

In this sample, this clone turned up once. This sequence joins TRBV5-1 and TRBJ2-7; 10 positions agree with TRBD1. CDR1 is SGHRS, CDR2 YFSETQ, per germline. CDR3 length: 15 amino acids. V was pared by 0 bases and J by 0 bases, with 0 bases of the junction left unmatched. The DNA of the CDR3 is TGCGCCAGCAGCTTGGGGACAGGGGGCTCCTACGAGCAGTACTTC. Translated, it gives CASSLGTGGSYEQYF.

This clone was seen a single time. The chain has TRBV11-2 and TRBJ2-5, with 7 bases identical to TRBD2. Looked up from germline, CDR1 is SGHAT and CDR2 is FQNNGV. The CDR3 loop spans 16 amino acids. The V gene end was trimmed by 5 bases and the J gene end by 4 bases; junction bases not matched to a gene: 13. In DNA form, the CDR3 reads TGTGCCAGCAGCCTATTTGGAGGGGAGGGCGGAGAGACCCAGTACTTC. Translation: CASSLFGGEGGETQYF. Based on the CDR3 plus reference TRBV11-2 and TRBJ2-5, the full variable domain is EAGVAQSPRYKIIEKRQSVAFWCNPISGHATLYWYQQILGQGPKLLIQFQNNGVVDDSQLPKDRFSAERLKGVDSTLKIQPAKLEDSAVYLCASSLFGGEGGETQYFGPGTRLLVL.

J is TRBJ2-7 and V is TRBV24-1, with 8 bases fitting TRBD2. After removal of 7 bases from V and 2 bases from J, the junction contained 9 bases not matched to a gene. From germline, CDR1 is KGHDR and CDR2 SFDVKD. The CDR3 spans 15 residues. The CDR3 loop is CATSPTSGPTYEQYF. The CDR3 coding sequence is TGTGCCACCAGCCCAACTAGCGGACCTACCTACGAGCAGTACTTC.

This chain uses TRBV6-5 with TRBJ1-6; D may be TRBD1 (6 bases). V lost 4 bases and J 7 bases, leaving 17 bases between the germline ends. CDR1 is MNHEY, CDR2 SVGAGI, per germline. CDR3 length: 16 residues. The CDR3 DNA sequence: TGTGCCAGCAGTTCCATACAGGGATCTGAAAATTCACCCCTCCACTTT. It is translated as CASSSIQGSENSPLHF.

This clone was counted a few times. The rearrangement uses TRBV9 and TRBJ1-5; the match to TRBD1 covers 7 bases. The CDR3 totals 15 residues. Germline V gene sequence: CDR1 SGDLS, CDR2 YYNGEE. V lost 0 bases, J lost 7 bases, and 7 bases stayed unmatched. Here the CDR3 DNA reads TGTGCCAGCAGCGTAGGAGGGGGCGCGGGACAGCCCCAGCATTTT. As protein: CASSVGGGAGQPQHF.

The J gene is TRBJ1-2, the V gene TRBV11-2, with 7 nucleotides matching TRBD1. This CDR3 has 13 residues. The germline gives CDR1 SGHAT, CDR2 FQNNGV. Trimming cost V 4 bases and J 4 bases; bases outside gene matches: 3. CDR3 sequence: CASSSGQLYGYTF. Written as DNA, the CDR3 is TGTGCCAGCAGCTCGGGACAGCTCTATGGCTACACCTTC.

This clone was seen only a few times. This chain connects TRBV7-6 to TRBJ2-6; TRBD1 matches 8 bases. V shed 2 bases and J 4 bases; nucleotides not matched to a gene: 16. The CDR3 runs 20 residues. The V gene's germline CDR1 is SGHVS and CDR2 FNYEAQ. CDR3 bases: TGTGCCAGCAGCTTAATAGTTCTCGGGGACAGGCAGACAGGGGCCAACGTCCTGACTTTC. Translating gives CASSLIVLGDRQTGANVLTF.

The chain carries TRBV3-1 (or the pseudogene TRBV3-2) and TRBJ2-7; TRBD2 matches at 7 bases. Germline V lookup: CDR1 LGHDT, CDR2 YNNKEL (reference sequence). V dropped 4 bases and J dropped 2; count of bases not matched to a gene: 8. The CDR3 sequence is 15 residues long. The CDR3 DNA is TGTGCCAGCAGCCCAACTATGGGGGGGGCCTACGAGCAGTACTTC. Its translation: CASSPTMGGAYEQYF.

The gene calls are TRBV5-1 and TRBJ2-5; D perhaps matches TRBD1 (6 bases). Germline CDR1 SGHRS, CDR2 YFSETQ. Trimming pared 6 bases from V and 4 bases from J, leaving 13 bases between. The CDR3 totals 13 residues. CDR3 nucleotide sequence: TGCGCCAGCATGATGGAGACAGGAGAGACCCAGTACTTC. Protein: CASMMETGETQYF.

This chain connects TRBV6-5 to TRBJ1-1; unclear D gene. Germline CDR1 is MNHEY and CDR2 is SVGAGI. This CDR3 is built from 14 residues. V dropped 0 bases and J dropped 1 base, with 6 bases sitting between them. In nucleotides, the CDR3 is TGTGCCAGCAGTTACTCAGAGGGGAACACTGAAGCTTTCTTT. Its protein is CASSYSEGNTEAFF.

J is TRBJ1-2 and V is TRBV28; D not certain. This CDR3 has 15 amino acids. Trimming took off 5 bases at V and 3 bases at J, with 16 bases between the two ends. CDR1 MDHEN and CDR2 SYDVKM come from the germline V gene. CDR3 region: CASSAISPGDYGYTF. CDR3 nucleotide sequence: TGTGCCAGCAGTGCTATATCACCGGGAGACTATGGCTACACCTTC.